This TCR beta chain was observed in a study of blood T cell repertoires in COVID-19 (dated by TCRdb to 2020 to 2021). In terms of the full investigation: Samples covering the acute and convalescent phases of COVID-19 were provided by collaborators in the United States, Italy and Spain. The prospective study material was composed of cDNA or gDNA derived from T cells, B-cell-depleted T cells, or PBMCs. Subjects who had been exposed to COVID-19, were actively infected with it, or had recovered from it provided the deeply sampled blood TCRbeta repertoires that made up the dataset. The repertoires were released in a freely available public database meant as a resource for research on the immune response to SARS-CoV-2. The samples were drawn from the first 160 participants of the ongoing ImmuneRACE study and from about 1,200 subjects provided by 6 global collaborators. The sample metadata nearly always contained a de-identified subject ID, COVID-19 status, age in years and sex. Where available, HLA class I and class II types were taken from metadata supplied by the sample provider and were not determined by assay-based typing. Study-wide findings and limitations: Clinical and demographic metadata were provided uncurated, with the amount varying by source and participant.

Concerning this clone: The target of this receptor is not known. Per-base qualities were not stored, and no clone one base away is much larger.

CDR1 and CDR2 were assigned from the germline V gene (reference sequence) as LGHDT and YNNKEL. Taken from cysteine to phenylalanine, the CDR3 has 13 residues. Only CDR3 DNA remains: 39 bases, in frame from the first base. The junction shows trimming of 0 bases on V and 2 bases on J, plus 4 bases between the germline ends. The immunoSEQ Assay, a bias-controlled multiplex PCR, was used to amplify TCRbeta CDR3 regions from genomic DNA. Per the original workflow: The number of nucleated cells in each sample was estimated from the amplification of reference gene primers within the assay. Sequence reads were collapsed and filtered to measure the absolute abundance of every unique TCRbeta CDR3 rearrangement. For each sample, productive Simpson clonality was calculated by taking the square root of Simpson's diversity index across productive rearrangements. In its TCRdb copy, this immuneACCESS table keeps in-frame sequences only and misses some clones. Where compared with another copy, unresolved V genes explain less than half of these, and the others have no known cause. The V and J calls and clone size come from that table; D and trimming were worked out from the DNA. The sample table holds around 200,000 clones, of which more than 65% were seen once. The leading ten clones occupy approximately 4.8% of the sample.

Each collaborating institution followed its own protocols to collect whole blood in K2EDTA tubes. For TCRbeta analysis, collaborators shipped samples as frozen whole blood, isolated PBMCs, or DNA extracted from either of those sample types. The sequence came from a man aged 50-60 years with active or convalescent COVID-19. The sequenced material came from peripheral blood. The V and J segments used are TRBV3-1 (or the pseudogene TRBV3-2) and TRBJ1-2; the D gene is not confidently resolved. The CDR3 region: CASSQDRNYGYTF. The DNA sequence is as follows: TGTGCCAGCAGCCAAGACAGAAACTATGGCTACACCTTC.